This record covers a single TCR beta chain. It has no known antigen specificity. Nothing much larger sits one base from this clone, and base qualities are not available. Genomic DNA was extracted from sorted cells for sequencing of the TCRbeta CDR3 region. The immunoSEQ Assay was used to sequence the TCRbeta CDR3 regions. The source is immuneACCESS, and TCRdb retained only in-frame sequences with V and J called. Part of the clones is not carried over; for the studies checked, unresolved V genes explain less than half of this, and the remainder is unexplained. The sample table lists around 67,000 clones, around 84% of them with a count of one. The ten biggest clones cover 2% to 2.5% of the sample. Patients with a history of autoimmune disease or receiving systemic immunosuppression were excluded from the trial. Peripheral blood for TCR sequencing was collected from all dose cohorts at baseline, on cycle 4 day 1, and on cycle 7 day 1. Samples were obtained from an open-label, multicenter, first-in-human phase I dose-escalation trial of ivuxolimab. Adults with locally advanced or metastatic melanoma, renal cell carcinoma, hepatocellular carcinoma or head and neck squamous cell carcinoma were enrolled in the trial. CD4+ and CD8+ T cells were sorted separately from peripheral blood before TCR sequencing.

The cysteine opens and the phenylalanine closes a CDR3 of 14 amino acids. The only DNA kept is the CDR3, 42 bases in frame from the first base. From the germline V gene (reference sequence), CDR1 is LNHNV and CDR2 is YYDKDF. V drops 8 bases and J drops 1 base, leaving 12 bases in between. This entry comes from a study of OX40 agonist ivuxolimab in advanced cancers. In the study overall: Ivuxolimab was a fully human IgG2 agonistic monoclonal antibody targeting the costimulatory receptor OX40 (CD134). Among the approximately 50 dose-escalation patients, approximately 20 had hepatocellular carcinoma, 15 or so melanoma, 9 renal cell carcinoma and 9 head and neck cancer. The paper covers the monotherapy dose-escalation part of the phase I ivuxolimab trial, which included N ≈ 50 patients. The dose-escalation cohort was about 87% male with a mean age of about 60 years, ranging from about 20 to 80. The point of sequencing TCRbeta in the periphery was to test whether ivuxolimab changed TCR sequence diversity and drove clonal T-cell expansion. Intravenous ivuxolimab was administered to patients every 2 weeks at six dose levels: 0.01, 0.1, 0.3, 1.5, 3 and 10 mg/kg. Patients were allowed to have had prior anti-PD-1, anti-PD-L1 or anti-CTLA-4 therapy, and 40% of the dose-escalation patients had previously received checkpoint inhibitors. Three dose-escalation patients achieved partial responses, one with hepatocellular carcinoma and two with cutaneous melanoma. General conclusions and limits of the study: Low levels of normalized T-cell clonal expansion were also seen in some patients who did not respond. After ivuxolimab, more expanded clones were found on average in CD8+ T cells than in CD4+ T cells. At doses from 0.1 to 3.0 mg/kg, clonal expansion was seen in both CD4+ and CD8+ blood T cells between baseline and week 6. Partial responders in the 0.1-3.0 mg/kg groups had among the lowest normalized peripheral clonal expansion, especially among CD8+ T cells. Which antigens the clonally expanded peripheral T cells were specific for was not determined.

This receptor was obtained from an adult with an advanced solid tumor such as melanoma, head and neck, liver or kidney cancer. Sequencing was performed on CD4+ or CD8+ T cells sorted from blood, taken in a trial of the OX40 agonist ivuxolimab. The V and J segments used are TRBV15 and TRBJ2-1, with the D segment possibly TRBD1 or TRBD2, each aligning over 5 bases. The CDR3 reads as follows: CATRGAGSYNEQFF. The nucleotide sequence reads TGTGCCACCCGGGGCGCCGGGTCCTACAATGAGCAGTTCTTC. Beyond the CDR3, the reference TRBV15 and TRBJ2-1 genes provide the residues; the full variable domain reads: DAMVIQNPRYQVTQFGKPVTLSCSQTLNHNVMYWYQQKSSQAPKLLFHYYDKDFNNEADTPDNFQSRRPNTSFCFLDIRSPGLGDTAMYLCATRGAGSYNEQFFGPGTRLTVL.